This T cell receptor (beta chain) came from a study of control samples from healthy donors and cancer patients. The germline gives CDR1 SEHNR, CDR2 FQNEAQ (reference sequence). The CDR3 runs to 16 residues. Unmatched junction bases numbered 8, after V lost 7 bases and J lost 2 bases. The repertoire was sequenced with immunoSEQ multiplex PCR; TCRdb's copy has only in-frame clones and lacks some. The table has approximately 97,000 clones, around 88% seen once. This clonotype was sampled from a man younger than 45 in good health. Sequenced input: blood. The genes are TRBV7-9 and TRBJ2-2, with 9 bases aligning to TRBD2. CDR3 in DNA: TGTGCCAGCATCCCCAAGGGGACTAGCAACACCGGGGAGCTGTTTTTT. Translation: CASIPKGTSNTGELFF.